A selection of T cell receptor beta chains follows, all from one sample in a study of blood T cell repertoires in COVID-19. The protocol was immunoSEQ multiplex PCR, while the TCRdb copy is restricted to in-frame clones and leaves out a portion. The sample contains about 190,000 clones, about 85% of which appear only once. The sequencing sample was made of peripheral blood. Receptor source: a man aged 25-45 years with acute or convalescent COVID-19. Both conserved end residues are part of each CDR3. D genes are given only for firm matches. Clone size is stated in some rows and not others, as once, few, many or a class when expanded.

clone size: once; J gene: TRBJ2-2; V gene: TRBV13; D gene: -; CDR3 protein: CASSLGAPRDGELFF; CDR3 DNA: TGTGCCAGCAGCTTAGGGGCGCCTCGGGACGGGGAGCTGTTTTTT
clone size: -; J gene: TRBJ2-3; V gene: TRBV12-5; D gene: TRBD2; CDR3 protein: CASGFSGGATDTQYF; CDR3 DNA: TGTGCTAGTGGTTTTAGCGGGGGGGCCACAGATACGCAGTATTTT
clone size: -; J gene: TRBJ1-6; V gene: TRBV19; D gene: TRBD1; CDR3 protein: CASTPDRGDSPLHF; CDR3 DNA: TGTGCCAGTACCCCCGACAGGGGAGATTCACCCCTCCACTTT
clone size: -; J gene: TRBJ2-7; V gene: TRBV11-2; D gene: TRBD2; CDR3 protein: CASSLVLAGSYEQYF; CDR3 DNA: TGTGCCAGCAGCTTAGTTCTAGCGGGAAGCTACGAGCAGTACTTC
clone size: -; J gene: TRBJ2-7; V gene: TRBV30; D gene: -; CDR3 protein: CAWSGLPYEQYF; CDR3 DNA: TGTGCCTGGAGTGGGCTCCCCTACGAGCAGTACTTC
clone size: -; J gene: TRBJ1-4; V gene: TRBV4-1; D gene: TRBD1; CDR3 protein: CASSPTGTGSQKLFF; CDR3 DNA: TGCGCCAGCAGCCCCACCGGGACAGGAAGCCAAAAACTGTTTTTT
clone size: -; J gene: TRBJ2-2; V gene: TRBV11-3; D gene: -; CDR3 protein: CASSPGLTAGNTGELFF; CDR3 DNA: TGTGCCAGCAGCCCGGGACTGACCGCCGGGAACACCGGGGAGCTGTTTTTT
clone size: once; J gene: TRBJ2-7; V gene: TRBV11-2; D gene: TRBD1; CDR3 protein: CASSILTGGKDEQYF; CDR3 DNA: TGTGCCAGCAGCATACTGACAGGGGGCAAGGACGAGCAGTACTTC
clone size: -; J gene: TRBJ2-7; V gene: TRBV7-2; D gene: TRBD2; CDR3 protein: CASSLAGAGGYEQYF; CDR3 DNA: TGTGCCAGCAGCTTAGCGGGGGCGGGGGGGTACGAGCAGTACTTC
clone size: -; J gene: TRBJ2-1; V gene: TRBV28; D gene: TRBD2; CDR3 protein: CASSGTSTFF; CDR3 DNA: TGTGCCAGCAGTGGGACTAGTACGTTCTTC
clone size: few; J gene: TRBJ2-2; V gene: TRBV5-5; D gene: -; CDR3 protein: CASSFKTFKNTGELFF; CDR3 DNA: TGTGCCAGCAGCTTCAAGACTTTTAAGAACACCGGGGAGCTGTTTTTT
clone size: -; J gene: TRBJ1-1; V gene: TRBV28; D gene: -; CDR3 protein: CASSSIPGRQRYTEAFF; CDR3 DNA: TGTGCCAGCAGCTCTATCCCGGGTCGCCAGAGGTACACTGAAGCTTTCTTT
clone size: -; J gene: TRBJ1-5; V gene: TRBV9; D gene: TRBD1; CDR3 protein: CASSGTGGNQPQHF; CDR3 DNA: TGTGCCAGCAGCGGAACAGGGGGAAATCAGCCCCAGCATTTT
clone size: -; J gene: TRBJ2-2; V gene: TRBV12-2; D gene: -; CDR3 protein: CASRAAGAENTGELFF; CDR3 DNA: TGTGCAAGTCGCGCCGCGGGGGCCGAGAACACCGGGGAGCTGTTTTTT
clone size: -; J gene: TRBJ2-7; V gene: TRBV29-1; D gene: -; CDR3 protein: CSVGQSNEQYF; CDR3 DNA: TGCAGCGTCGGACAGTCTAACGAGCAGTACTTC
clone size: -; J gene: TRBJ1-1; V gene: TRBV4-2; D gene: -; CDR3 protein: CASSPLATNTEAFF; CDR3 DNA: TGTGCCAGCAGCCCTCTAGCAACGAACACTGAAGCTTTCTTT
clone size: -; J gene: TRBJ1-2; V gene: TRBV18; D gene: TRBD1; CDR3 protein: CASSVRRDRGGDGYTF; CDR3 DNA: TGTGCCAGCTCAGTTCGCCGGGACAGGGGAGGAGATGGCTACACCTTC
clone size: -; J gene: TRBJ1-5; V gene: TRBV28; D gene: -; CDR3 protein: CASLQRGSNQPQHF; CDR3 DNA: TGTGCCAGCTTACAAAGGGGTAGCAATCAGCCCCAGCATTTT
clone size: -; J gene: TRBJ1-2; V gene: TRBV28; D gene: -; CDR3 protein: CASSLRRYQGYGYTF; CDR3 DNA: TGTGCCAGCAGTTTACGTCGGTACCAGGGGTATGGCTACACCTTC
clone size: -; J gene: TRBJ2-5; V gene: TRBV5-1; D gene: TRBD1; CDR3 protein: CASSRGGQPQETQYF; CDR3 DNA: TGCGCCAGCAGCCGTGGGGGACAGCCACAAGAGACCCAGTACTTC
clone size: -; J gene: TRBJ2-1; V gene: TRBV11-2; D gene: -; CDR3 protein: CASSLVPLEQSRFF; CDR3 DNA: TGTGCCAGCAGCTTAGTCCCACTAGAGCAGAGCAGGTTCTTC
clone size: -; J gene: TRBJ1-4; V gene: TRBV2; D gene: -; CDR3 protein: CASRATVMGLDRTGGLLFF; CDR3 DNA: TGTGCCAGCAGGGCAACTGTGATGGGGCTGGACCGGACCGGGGGTTTACTGTTTTTT
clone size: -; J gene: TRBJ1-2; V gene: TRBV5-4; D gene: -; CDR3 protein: CASSWTAKSGYTF; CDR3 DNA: TGTGCCAGCAGCTGGACAGCGAAAAGTGGCTACACCTTC
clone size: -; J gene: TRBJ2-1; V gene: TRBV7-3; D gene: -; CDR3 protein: CASSLTINNDEQFF; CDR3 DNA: TGTGCCAGCAGCTTAACAATTAACAATGATGAGCAGTTCTTC
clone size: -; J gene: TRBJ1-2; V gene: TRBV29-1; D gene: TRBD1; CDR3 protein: CSLWTRVGQGLYGYTF; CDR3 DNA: TGCAGCCTTTGGACCCGGGTTGGACAGGGGCTCTATGGCTACACCTTC
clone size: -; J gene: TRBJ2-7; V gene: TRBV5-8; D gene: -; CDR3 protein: CASSSQREGQGVEQYF; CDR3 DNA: TGTGCCAGCAGCTCCCAACGGGAGGGACAGGGTGTCGAGCAGTACTTC
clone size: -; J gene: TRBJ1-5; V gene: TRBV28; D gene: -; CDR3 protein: CASRPLGVGRNQPQHF; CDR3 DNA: TGTGCCAGCAGACCCCTAGGGGTCGGCCGCAATCAGCCCCAGCATTTT
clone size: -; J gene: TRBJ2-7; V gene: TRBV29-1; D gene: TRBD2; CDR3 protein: CSVDGLAGYEQYF; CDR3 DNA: TGCAGCGTCGATGGGCTAGCGGGCTACGAGCAGTACTTC
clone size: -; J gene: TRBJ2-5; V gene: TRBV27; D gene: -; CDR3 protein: CASSSSIVAQETQYF; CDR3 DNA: -
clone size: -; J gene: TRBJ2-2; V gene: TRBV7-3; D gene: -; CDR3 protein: CASSLLTGELFF; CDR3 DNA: TGTGCCAGCAGCTTACTCACCGGGGAGCTGTTTTTT
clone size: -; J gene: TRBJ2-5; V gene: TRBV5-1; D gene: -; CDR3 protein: CASSLTAGQETQYF; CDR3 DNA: TGCGCCAGCAGCTTGACGGCAGGGCAAGAGACCCAGTACTTC
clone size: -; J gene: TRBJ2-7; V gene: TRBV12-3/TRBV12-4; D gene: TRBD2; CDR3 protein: CASSFREAYEQYF; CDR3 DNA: TGTGCCAGCAGTTTCCGGGAGGCCTACGAGCAGTACTTC
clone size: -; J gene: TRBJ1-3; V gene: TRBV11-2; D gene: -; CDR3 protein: CASSPYRSGNTIYF; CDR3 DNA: TGTGCCAGCAGCCCCTATCGCTCTGGAAACACCATATATTTT
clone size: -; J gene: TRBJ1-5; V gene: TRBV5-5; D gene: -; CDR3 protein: CASSFGGAFNQPQHF; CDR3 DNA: TGTGCCAGCAGCTTTGGGGGGGCCTTCAATCAGCCCCAGCATTTT
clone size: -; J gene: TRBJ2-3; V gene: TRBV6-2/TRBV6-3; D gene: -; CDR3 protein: CASSYRDLSSDTQYF; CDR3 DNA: TGTGCCAGCAGTTATCGGGATCTCTCGTCAGATACGCAGTATTTT
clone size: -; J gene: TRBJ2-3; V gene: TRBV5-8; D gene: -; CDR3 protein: CASSPRRGRDTDTQYF; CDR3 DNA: TGTGCCAGCAGCCCCCGGAGGGGTAGAGACACAGATACGCAGTATTTT
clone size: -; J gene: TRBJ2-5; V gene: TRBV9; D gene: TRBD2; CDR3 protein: CASSSRTSGETQYF; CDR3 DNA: TGTGCCAGCAGCTCACGGACTAGTGGAGAGACCCAGTACTTC
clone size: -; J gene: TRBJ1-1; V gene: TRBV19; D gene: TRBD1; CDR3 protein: CASSPDRGDTEAFF; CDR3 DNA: TGTGCCAGTAGTCCAGACAGGGGGGACACTGAAGCTTTCTTT
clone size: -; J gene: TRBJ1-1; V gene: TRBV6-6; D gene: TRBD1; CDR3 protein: CASSSRRTGGDTEAFF; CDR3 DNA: TGTGCCAGCAGTTCCCGAAGGACAGGGGGGGACACTGAAGCTTTCTTT
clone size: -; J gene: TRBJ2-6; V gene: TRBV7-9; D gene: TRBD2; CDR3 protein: CASSSLAGWAVSGANVLTF; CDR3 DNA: TGTGCCAGCAGCTCGTTAGCGGGCTGGGCGGTCTCTGGGGCCAACGTCCTGACTTTC